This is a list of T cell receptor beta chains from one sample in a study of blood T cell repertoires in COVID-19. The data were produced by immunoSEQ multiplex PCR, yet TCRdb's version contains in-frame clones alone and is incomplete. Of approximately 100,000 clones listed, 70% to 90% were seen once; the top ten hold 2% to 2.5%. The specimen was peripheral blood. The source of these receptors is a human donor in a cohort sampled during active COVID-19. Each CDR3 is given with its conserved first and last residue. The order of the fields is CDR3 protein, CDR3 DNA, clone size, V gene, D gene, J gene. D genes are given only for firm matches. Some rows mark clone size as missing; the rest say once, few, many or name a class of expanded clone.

CSVGNRENYGYTF,TGCAGCGTTGGGAACAGGGAAAACTATGGCTACACCTTC,few,TRBV29-1,-,TRBJ1-2
CASREGQGIGSPLHF,TGTGCCAGCAGGGAGGGGCAGGGAATAGGTTCACCCCTCCACTTT,-,TRBV5-4,-,TRBJ1-6
CASALSTRQGSDGYTF,TGCGCCAGCGCCCTTTCCACTCGTCAGGGTTCAGATGGCTACACCTTC,-,TRBV23-1,-,TRBJ1-2
CASSVGQHYNSPLHF,TGTGCCAGCAGCGTAGGACAGCATTATAATTCACCCCTCCACTTT,-,TRBV9,-,TRBJ1-6
CASSSQGGYYGYTF,TGCGCCAGCAGCTCCCAGGGGGGCTACTATGGCTACACCTTC,few,TRBV5-1,TRBD1,TRBJ1-2
CASSRGGTGGFGYTF,TGTGCCAGCAGCCGCGGGGGGACAGGGGGTTTTGGCTACACCTTC,-,TRBV28,TRBD1,TRBJ1-2
CASSFPAGSTDTQYF,TGCGCCAGCAGCTTCCCAGCGGGAAGCACAGATACGCAGTATTTT,-,TRBV5-1,TRBD2,TRBJ2-3
CASSKSVTDTEQYF,TGTGCCAGCAGCAAAAGCGTGACAGATACCGAGCAGTACTTC,-,TRBV7-2,-,TRBJ2-7
CASLRDSVGEQYF,TGTGCCAGCCTAAGGGACAGCGTAGGCGAGCAGTACTTC,-,TRBV6-5,TRBD1,TRBJ2-7
CAISAERIVPNTEAFF,TGTGCCATCAGTGCCGAGCGAATCGTACCGAACACTGAAGCTTTCTTT,-,TRBV10-3,-,TRBJ1-1
CSVEEVQGTGYGYTF,TGCAGCGTTGAAGAGGTTCAGGGAACTGGCTATGGCTACACCTTC,-,TRBV29-1,-,TRBJ1-2
CASSLSGGPFNEQYF,TGTGCCAGCAGCTTATCGGGAGGGCCGTTCAACGAGCAGTACTTC,-,TRBV7-2,TRBD2,TRBJ2-7
CASSLGGSSGNTIYF,TGTGCCAGCAGCTTGGGGGGCTCTTCTGGAAACACCATATATTTT,-,TRBV5-4,-,TRBJ1-3
CASSFGRTQETQYF,TGTGCCAGCAGTTTCGGACGGACACAAGAGACCCAGTACTTC,-,TRBV13,-,TRBJ2-5
CASSRRDRRTNQPQHF,TGTGCCAGCAGCCGGCGGGACAGGAGGACCAATCAGCCCCAGCATTTT,-,TRBV3-1/TRBV3-2,TRBD1,TRBJ1-5
CASRKGQGFGNTEAFF,TGTGCCAGCAGGAAGGGACAGGGCTTTGGGAACACTGAAGCTTTCTTT,-,TRBV27,TRBD1,TRBJ1-1
CASSQLDRGRTFF,TGTGCCAGCAGCCAATTGGACAGGGGGCGGACTTTCTTT,once,TRBV3-1/TRBV3-2,TRBD1,TRBJ1-1
CATSRRGQGHQPQHF,TGTGCCACCAGCAGACGGGGACAGGGGCATCAGCCCCAGCATTTT,-,TRBV15,TRBD1,TRBJ1-5
CASTDRIILNTGELFF,TGTGCCAGCACAGACAGAATAATACTAAACACCGGGGAGCTGTTTTTT,-,TRBV28,-,TRBJ2-2
CASSLFRGGKADTQYF,TGTGCCAGCAGCTTGTTTCGAGGGGGAAAGGCAGATACGCAGTATTTT,-,TRBV5-4,-,TRBJ2-3
CASSPSGGGYTDTQYF,TGTGCCAGCAGCCCGAGCGGGGGGGGATACACAGATACGCAGTATTTT,-,TRBV7-9,TRBD2,TRBJ2-3
CASSFGQYYGYTF,TGTGCCAGCAGTTTCGGACAGTACTATGGCTACACCTTC,-,TRBV28,-,TRBJ1-2
CASSSPSGRFYYEQYF,TGTGCCAGCAGTTCCCCTAGCGGGAGGTTCTACTACGAGCAGTACTTC,-,TRBV6-6,TRBD2,TRBJ2-7
CASSQLGGRGHGELFF,TGTGCCAGCAGCCAACTCGGCGGGAGGGGTCACGGGGAGCTGTTTTTT,-,TRBV3-1/TRBV3-2,TRBD2,TRBJ2-2
CATSNLRGELFF,TGTGCCACCAGCAACCTACGCGGGGAGCTGTTTTTT,-,TRBV15,-,TRBJ2-2
CAWSVGSKETQYF,TGTGCCTGGAGTGTAGGTAGCAAAGAGACCCAGTACTTC,once,TRBV30,-,TRBJ2-5
CASSQGTGADNEKLFF,TGCGCCAGCAGTCAAGGGACAGGGGCCGATAATGAAAAACTGTTTTTT,-,TRBV23-1,TRBD1,TRBJ1-4
CASSIGTGGNNSPLHF,TGTGCCAGCAGCATCGGGACAGGGGGAAATAATTCACCCCTCCACTTT,-,TRBV7-2,TRBD1,TRBJ1-6
CASSQDTGKTEAFF,TGTGCCAGCAGCCAAGACACAGGGAAAACTGAAGCTTTCTTT,few,TRBV3-1/TRBV3-2,-,TRBJ1-1
CASRDTEGAFF,TGTGCCAGCAGGGACACGGAAGGAGCTTTCTTT,once,TRBV2,-,TRBJ1-1
CASSLSQGSPLHF,TGTGCCAGCAGTTTATCCCAGGGTTCACCCCTCCACTTT,-,TRBV27,-,TRBJ1-6
CASSLSGTPPLHF,TGCGCCAGCAGCTTGTCGGGAACCCCACCCCTCCACTTT,few,TRBV5-1,-,TRBJ1-6
CASSPRDRYGSGANVLTF,TGTGCCAGCTCACCGCGGGACAGGTATGGCTCTGGGGCCAACGTCCTGACTTTC,few,TRBV18,TRBD1,TRBJ2-6
CAWATSGGDIQYF,TGTGCCTGGGCAACTAGCGGGGGTGACATTCAGTACTTC,-,TRBV30,TRBD2,TRBJ2-4
CASSTQGPNTGELFF,TGTGCCAGCAGTACCCAGGGGCCAAACACCGGGGAGCTGTTTTTT,few,TRBV28,-,TRBJ2-2
CASSTGTGGGDTQYF,TGTGCCAGCAGCACAGGGACAGGGGGCGGTGATACGCAGTATTTT,-,TRBV9,TRBD1,TRBJ2-3
CASSSIQGAEDYGYTF,TGTGCCAGCAGCTCCATACAGGGGGCGGAAGACTATGGCTACACCTTC,-,TRBV7-2,TRBD1,TRBJ1-2
CASSLRTGGENTIYF,TGCGCCAGCAGCCTCCGGACAGGAGGCGAAAACACCATATATTTT,-,TRBV4-1,TRBD1,TRBJ1-3
CASSLEQGFGNEQFF,TGTGCCAGCAGCTTGGAACAGGGGTTTGGGAATGAGCAGTTCTTC,-,TRBV5-5,TRBD1,TRBJ2-1
CASRGRSYEQYF,TGCGCCAGCAGGGGCAGGTCCTACGAGCAGTACTTC,-,TRBV4-1,-,TRBJ2-7